The 17 T cell receptor beta chains below all came from one sample that was sequenced in a study of T cell changes during pregnancy in multiple sclerosis. Data came from immunoSEQ multiplex PCR; TCRdb stores just in-frame clones and leaves some out. The table shows tens of thousands of clones, with more than 80% occurring only once. The sample consisted of CD4+ T cells from peripheral blood mononuclear cells, taken in the first trimester of pregnancy. Receptor source: a female donor with multiple sclerosis, enrolled in a pregnancy study.

This sequence joins TRBV6-5 and TRBJ1-3; maybe TRBD1 (6 bases). Germline-derived CDR1 and CDR2 are MNHEY and SVGAGI. The length of the CDR3 is 14 residues. The germline V and J ends were trimmed by 0 bases and 4 bases, with 7 bases remaining between them. CDR3 region: CASSYSGHGNTIYF. DNA of the CDR3: TGTGCCAGCAGTTACTCGGGACACGGAAACACCATATATTTT.

CDR3: CASSLNSGGYNEQFF. The CDR3 DNA is TGTGCCAGCAGCTTAAATAGCGGGGGGTACAATGAGCAGTTCTTC. This chain joins TRBV11-1 and TRBJ2-1, with 10 positions matching TRBD2. V lost 2 bases, J lost 4 bases, and 2 bases stayed unmatched. Germline V gene sequence: CDR1 SGHAT, CDR2 FQDESV (reference sequence). There are 15 residues in the CDR3.

This clone showed up just a few times. V and J are TRBV11-2 and TRBJ1-1; 11 bases fit TRBD1. Germline lookup yields CDR1 SGHAT and CDR2 FQNNGV. V was pared by 4 bases and J by 4 bases, with 5 bases of the junction left unmatched. The CDR3 has 15 amino acids. This CDR3 reads CASSSRTGGGTEAFF. The CDR3 DNA reads as TGTGCCAGCAGCTCCCGGACAGGGGGCGGCACTGAAGCTTTCTTT. The variable domain in full, completed from reference TRBV11-2 and TRBJ1-1, reads EAGVAQSPRYKIIEKRQSVAFWCNPISGHATLYWYQQILGQGPKLLIQFQNNGVVDDSQLPKDRFSAERLKGVDSTLKIQPAKLEDSAVYLCASSSRTGGGTEAFFGQGTRLTVV.

V is TRBV5-6 and J is TRBJ2-5; TRBD2 matches at 11 bases. After removal of 1 base from V and 9 bases from J, the junction contained 8 bases not matched to a gene. Germline V gives CDR1 SGHDT, CDR2 YYEEEE. This CDR3 spans 15 amino acids. CDR3 sequence (DNA): TGTGCCAGCAGCTTGTTTGGTAGCGGGGGGGTGGCCCAGTACTTC. Its protein product is CASSLFGSGGVAQYF. The full variable domain, with the rest looked up from reference TRBV5-6 and TRBJ2-5, is DAGVTQSPTHLIKTRGQQVTLRCSPKSGHDTVSWYQQALGQGPQFIFQYYEEEERQRGNFPDRFSGHQFPNYSSELNVNALLLGDSALYLCASSLFGSGGVAQYFGPGTRLLVL.

CDR3 protein: CASSLINTGELFF. The CDR3 nucleotides are TGTGCCAGCAGTTTAATAAACACCGGGGAGCTGTTTTTT. V and J are TRBV28 and TRBJ2-2, with D unclear. V was shortened by 2 bases and J by 2 bases, with 3 bases between the two germline ends. The CDR3 loop spans 13 amino acids. Germline V lookup: CDR1 MDHEN, CDR2 SYDVKM.

In its sample, this clone was seen once. The chain uses TRBV28 and TRBJ1-5, with TRBD1 as a possible D gene (5 bases). With 3 bases removed from V and 6 bases from J, the gap between germline ends came to 15 bases. The germline V gene encodes CDR1 MDHEN and CDR2 SYDVKM. CDR3 length equals 15 residues. DNA for the CDR3: TGTGCCAGCAGTTTGCCCGGGGGACCCCTTCAGCCCCAGCATTTT. This translates into CASSLPGGPLQPQHF. The variable domain in full, with the rest retrieved from reference TRBV28 and TRBJ1-5, is DVKVTQSSRYLVKRTGEKVFLECVQDMDHENMFWYRQDPGLGLRLIYFSYDVKMKEKGDIPEGYSVSREKKERFSLILESASTNQTSMYLCASSLPGGPLQPQHFGDGTRLSIL.

V gene TRBV19 combines with J gene TRBJ2-1; TRBD2 matches 14 bases. The V segment lost 1 base and the J segment 10 bases; nucleotides outside the gene matches: 3. The CDR3 consists of 15 residues. Germline values: CDR1 LNHDA, CDR2 SQIVND (reference sequence). CDR3 residues: CASSIAGLAGVEQFF. CDR3 sequence (DNA): TGTGCCAGTAGTATAGCGGGACTAGCGGGAGTCGAGCAGTTCTTC.

The chain uses TRBV5-1 and TRBJ1-2; TRBD1 might be the D (6 bases). V was pared by 0 bases and J by 0 bases, with 12 bases between. The CDR3 is 16 residues long. Germline CDR1 is SGHRS and CDR2 is YFSETQ. CDR3 residues: CASSLAGGAANYGYTF. CDR3 nucleotides: TGCGCCAGCAGCTTGGCGGGGGGGGCAGCTAACTATGGCTACACCTTC.

The chain joins TRBV7-9 to TRBJ2-1; 10 bases line up with TRBD2. J lost 7 bases, V lost 3 bases, and 6 bases had no gene match. This CDR3 is 15 amino acids long. Germline CDR1 SEHNR, CDR2 FQNEAQ (reference sequence). The CDR3 nucleotides are TGTGCCAGCAGCTTCATCAGCGGGGGGGTGAATGAGCAGTTCTTC. This sequence encodes CASSFISGGVNEQFF.

In DNA form, the CDR3 reads TGTGCCAGCAGTTTGGCTAGCGGGAGTATGTCCTACGAGCAGTACTTC. Protein: CASSLASGSMSYEQYF. V gene TRBV28 combines with J gene TRBJ2-7, with 10 positions matching TRBD2. The CDR3 is 16 amino acids. The germline gives CDR1 MDHEN, CDR2 SYDVKM. The junction had 6 bases not matched to a gene; V was cut back by 3 bases and J by 1 base.

This clone was seen just once. This sequence joins TRBV28 and TRBJ2-7, with 7 bases that match TRBD2. Germline V gene sequence: CDR1 MDHEN, CDR2 SYDVKM. The length of the CDR3 is 14 residues. Trimming took 3 bases from V and 3 from J; bases not matched to a gene: 5. CDR3: CASSFWGGGYEQYF. For the CDR3, the DNA is TGTGCCAGCAGTTTCTGGGGCGGGGGCTACGAGCAGTACTTC.

The chain links TRBV5-1 to TRBJ1-5; 8 positions agree with TRBD1. Germline trimming cut 4 bases from V and 4 bases from J; bases unmatched to any gene: 10. The germline CDR1 and CDR2 sequences are SGHRS and YFSETQ. The CDR3 length is 16 residues. CDR3: CASSLRDRGINQPQHF. The CDR3 DNA follows: TGCGCCAGCAGCCTCCGAGACAGGGGAATTAATCAGCCCCAGCATTTT.

The chain links TRBV7-2 to TRBJ1-6; D not certain. Trimming took 8 bases from V and 0 from J, leaving 11 bases between them. The CDR3 runs 15 residues. CDR1 is SGHTA, CDR2 FQGNSA, per germline. CDR3 bases: TGTGCCAGCTCCCCCGAGAGCTCCTATAATTCACCCCTCCACTTT. It encodes CASSPESSYNSPLHF. Complete variable domain (other parts from reference TRBV7-2 and TRBJ1-6): GAGVSQSPSNKVTEKGKDVELRCDPISGHTALYWYRQSLGQGLEFLIYFQGNSAPDKSGLPSDRFSAERTGGSVSTLTIQRTQQEDSAVYLCASSPESSYNSPLHFGNGTRLTVT.

This chain uses TRBV19 with TRBJ2-3; D possibly corresponds to TRBD1 (6 bases). Trimming cost V 5 bases and J 6 bases, with 15 bases left between them. This CDR3 region has 14 residues. The germline V gene encodes CDR1 LNHDA and CDR2 SQIVND (reference sequence). In DNA form, the CDR3 reads TGTGCCAGTAGTTCCGGGGAGAGGGGGGATACGCAGTATTTT. It is translated as CASSSGERGDTQYF.

This clone was seen only once. The chain carries TRBV18 and TRBJ2-2, with D maybe TRBD1 (6 bases). The CDR3 consists of 14 residues. Germline assignment: CDR1 KGHSH and CDR2 LQKENI. V lost 6 bases and J lost 2, with 10 bases in between. This CDR3 is CASSSGVNTGELFF. CDR3 DNA sequence: TGTGCCAGCTCTTCAGGGGTAAACACCGGGGAGCTGTTTTTT.

The chain has TRBV6-1 and TRBJ1-2, with unresolved D. V lost 0 bases to trimming and J lost 0 bases, with 8 bases between them. There are 15 residues in the CDR3. The germline CDR1 and CDR2 sequences are MNHNS and SASEGT. CDR3 sequence reads: CASSEARLANYGYTF. The CDR3 nucleotides are TGTGCCAGCAGTGAAGCGCGATTAGCTAACTATGGCTACACCTTC.

The CDR3 protein is CASIPHSGGPADTQYF. CDR3 nucleotides: TGTGCCAGCATCCCTCATAGCGGGGGACCCGCGGATACGCAGTATTTT. The chain carries TRBV5-4 and TRBJ2-3, with 9 bases aligning to TRBD2. The CDR3 sequence is 16 residues long. CDR1 and CDR2 from the germline V gene are SGHNT and YYREEE (reference sequence). The junction had 14 bases not matched to a gene; V was cut back by 6 bases and J by 6 bases.